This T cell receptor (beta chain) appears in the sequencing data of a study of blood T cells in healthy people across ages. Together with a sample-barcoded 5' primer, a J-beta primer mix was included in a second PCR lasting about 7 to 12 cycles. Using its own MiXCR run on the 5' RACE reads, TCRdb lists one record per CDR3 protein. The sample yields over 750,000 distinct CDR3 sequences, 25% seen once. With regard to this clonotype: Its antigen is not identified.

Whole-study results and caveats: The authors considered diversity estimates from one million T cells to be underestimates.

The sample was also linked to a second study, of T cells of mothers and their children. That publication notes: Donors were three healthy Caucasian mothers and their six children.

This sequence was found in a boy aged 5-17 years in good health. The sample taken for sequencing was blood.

The CDR3 DNA sequence: TGTGCCACCAGTGGGGGACCCACACTAGCGGGCACAGATACGCAGTATTTT. Translation: CATSGGPTLAGTDTQYF. The chain links TRBV24-1 to TRBJ2-3, with 8 bases identical to TRBD2. The CDR3 loop spans 17 amino acids. V was clipped by 5 bases and J by 1 base; unmatched bases: 10. Germline CDR1 is KGHDR and CDR2 is SFDVKD.